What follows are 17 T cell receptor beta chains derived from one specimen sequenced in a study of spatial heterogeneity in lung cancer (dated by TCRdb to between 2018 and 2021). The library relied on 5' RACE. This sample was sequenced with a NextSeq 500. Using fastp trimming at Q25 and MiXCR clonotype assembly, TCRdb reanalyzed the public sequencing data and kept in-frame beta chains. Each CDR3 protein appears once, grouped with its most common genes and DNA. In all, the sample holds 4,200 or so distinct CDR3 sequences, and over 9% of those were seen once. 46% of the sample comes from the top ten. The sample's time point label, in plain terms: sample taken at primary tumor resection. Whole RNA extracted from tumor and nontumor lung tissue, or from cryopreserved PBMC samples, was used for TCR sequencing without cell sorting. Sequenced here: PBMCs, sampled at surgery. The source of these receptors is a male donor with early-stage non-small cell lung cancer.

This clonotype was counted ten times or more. In DNA form, the CDR3 reads TGCAGTGTCCTTAGCGGGGGGGCCGGCGAGCAGTACTTC. Its protein product is CSVLSGGAGEQYF. V usage is TRBV20-1 and J usage is TRBJ2-7, with 11 bases that match TRBD2. V lost 7 bases and J lost 6; bases outside the gene matches: 8. CDR3 length: 13 amino acids. Germline V gives CDR1 DFQATT, CDR2 SNEGSKA (reference sequence).

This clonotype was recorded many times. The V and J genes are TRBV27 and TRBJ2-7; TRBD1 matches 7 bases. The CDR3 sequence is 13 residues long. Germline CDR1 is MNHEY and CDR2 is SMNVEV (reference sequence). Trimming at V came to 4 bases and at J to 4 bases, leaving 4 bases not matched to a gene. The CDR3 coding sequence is TGTGCCAGCAGTTCCCAACAGGGGTACGAGCAGTACTTC. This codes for CASSSQQGYEQYF.

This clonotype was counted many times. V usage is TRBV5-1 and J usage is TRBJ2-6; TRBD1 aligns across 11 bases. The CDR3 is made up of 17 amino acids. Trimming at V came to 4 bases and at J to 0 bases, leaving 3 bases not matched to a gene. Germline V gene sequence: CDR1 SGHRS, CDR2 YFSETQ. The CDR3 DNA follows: TGCGCCAGCAGCCGGACAGGGGGCGCCTCTGGGGCCAACGTCCTGACTTTC. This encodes CASSRTGGASGANVLTF.

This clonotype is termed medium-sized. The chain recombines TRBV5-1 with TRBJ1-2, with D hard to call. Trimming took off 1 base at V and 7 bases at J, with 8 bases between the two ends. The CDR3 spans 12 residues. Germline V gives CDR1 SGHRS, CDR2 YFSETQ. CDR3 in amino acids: CASSLSRAGYTF. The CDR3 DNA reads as TGCGCCAGCAGCTTGAGTAGGGCTGGCTACACCTTC.

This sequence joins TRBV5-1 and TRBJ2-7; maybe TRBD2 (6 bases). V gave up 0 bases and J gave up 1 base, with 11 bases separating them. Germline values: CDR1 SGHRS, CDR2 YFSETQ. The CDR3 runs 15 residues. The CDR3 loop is CASSLETSPSYEQYF. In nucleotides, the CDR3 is TGCGCCAGCAGCTTGGAAACTAGCCCGTCCTACGAGCAGTACTTC.

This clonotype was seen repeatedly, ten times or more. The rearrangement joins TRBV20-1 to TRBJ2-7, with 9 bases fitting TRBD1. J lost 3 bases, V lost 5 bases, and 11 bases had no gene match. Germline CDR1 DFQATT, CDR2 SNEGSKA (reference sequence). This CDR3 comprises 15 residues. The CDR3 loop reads CSAQGVGQGLYEQYF. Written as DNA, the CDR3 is TGCAGTGCTCAAGGGGTGGGACAGGGCCTCTACGAGCAGTACTTC.

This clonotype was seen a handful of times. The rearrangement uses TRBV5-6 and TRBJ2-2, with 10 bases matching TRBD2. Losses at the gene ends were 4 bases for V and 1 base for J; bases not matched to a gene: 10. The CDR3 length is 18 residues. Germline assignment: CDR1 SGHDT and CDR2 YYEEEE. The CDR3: CASSHRFSGGRNTGELFF. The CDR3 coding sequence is TGTGCCAGCAGCCACCGATTTAGCGGGGGGCGGAACACCGGGGAGCTGTTTTTT.

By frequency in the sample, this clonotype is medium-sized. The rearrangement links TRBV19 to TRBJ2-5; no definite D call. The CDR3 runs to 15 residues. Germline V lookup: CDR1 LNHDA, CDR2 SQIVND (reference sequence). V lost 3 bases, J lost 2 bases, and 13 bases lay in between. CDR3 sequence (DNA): TGTGCCAGTAGTATCCAGAATACATTGCAAGAGACCCAGTACTTC. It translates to CASSIQNTLQETQYF.

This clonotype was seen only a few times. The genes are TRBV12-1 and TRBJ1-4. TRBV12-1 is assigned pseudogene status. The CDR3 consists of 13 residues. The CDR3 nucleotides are TGTGCCAGCGCCGCCGGAAGCGGTGAAAAACTGTTTTTT. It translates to CASAAGSGEKLFF.

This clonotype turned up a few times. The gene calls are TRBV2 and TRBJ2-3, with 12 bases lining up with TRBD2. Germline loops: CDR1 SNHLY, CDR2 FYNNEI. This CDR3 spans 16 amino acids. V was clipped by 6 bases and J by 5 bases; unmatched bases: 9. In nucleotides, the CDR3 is TGTGCCAGCAGAAGACTAGCGGGGGCCCCCGTAGATACGCAGTATTTT. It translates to CASRRLAGAPVDTQYF.

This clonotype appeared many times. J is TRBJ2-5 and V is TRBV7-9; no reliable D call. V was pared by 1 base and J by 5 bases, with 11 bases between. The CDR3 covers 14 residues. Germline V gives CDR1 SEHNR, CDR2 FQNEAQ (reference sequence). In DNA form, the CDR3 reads TGTGCCAGCAGCTTAGTCAAAGGGATCGAGACCCAGTACTTC. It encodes CASSLVKGIETQYF.

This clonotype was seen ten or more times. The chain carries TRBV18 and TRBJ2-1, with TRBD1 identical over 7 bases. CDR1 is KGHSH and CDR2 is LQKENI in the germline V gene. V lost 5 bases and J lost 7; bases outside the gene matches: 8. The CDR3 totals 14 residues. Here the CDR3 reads CASSGRQGRNEQFF. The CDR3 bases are TGTGCCAGCTCAGGTAGACAGGGTAGGAATGAGCAGTTCTTC.

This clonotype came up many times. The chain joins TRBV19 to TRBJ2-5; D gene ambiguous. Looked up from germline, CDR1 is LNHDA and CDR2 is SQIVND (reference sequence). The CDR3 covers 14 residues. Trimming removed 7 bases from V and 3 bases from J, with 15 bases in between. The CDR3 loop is CASTNGLPEETQYF. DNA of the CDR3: TGTGCCAGTACGAACGGGCTCCCCGAAGAGACCCAGTACTTC.

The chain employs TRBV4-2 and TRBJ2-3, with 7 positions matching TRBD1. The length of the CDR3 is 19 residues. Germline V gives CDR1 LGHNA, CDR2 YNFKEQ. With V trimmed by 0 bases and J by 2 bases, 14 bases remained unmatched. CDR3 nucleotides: TGTGCCAGCAGCCAAGATCTATTGTACGGCAGGGGGATCACAGATACGCAGTATTTT. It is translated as CASSQDLLYGRGITDTQYF.

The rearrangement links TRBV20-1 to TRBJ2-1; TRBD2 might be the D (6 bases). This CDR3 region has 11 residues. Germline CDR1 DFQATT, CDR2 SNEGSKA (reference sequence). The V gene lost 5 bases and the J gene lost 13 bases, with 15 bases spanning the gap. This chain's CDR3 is CSAQTRDLQFF. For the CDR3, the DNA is TGCAGTGCTCAAACTCGGGACTTACAGTTCTTC.

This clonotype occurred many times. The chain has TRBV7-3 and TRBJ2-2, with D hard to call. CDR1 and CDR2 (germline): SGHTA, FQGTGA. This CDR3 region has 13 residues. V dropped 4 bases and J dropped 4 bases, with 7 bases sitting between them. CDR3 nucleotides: TGTGCCAGCAGCTCAATCGGCACCGGGGAGCTGTTTTTT. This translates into CASSSIGTGELFF.

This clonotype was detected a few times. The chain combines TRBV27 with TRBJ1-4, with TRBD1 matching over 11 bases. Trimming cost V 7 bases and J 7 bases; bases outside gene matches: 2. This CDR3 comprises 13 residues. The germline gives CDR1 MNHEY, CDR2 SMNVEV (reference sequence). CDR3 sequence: CASTGTGGEKLFF. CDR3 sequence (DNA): TGTGCCAGCACCGGGACAGGGGGTGAAAAACTGTTTTTT.